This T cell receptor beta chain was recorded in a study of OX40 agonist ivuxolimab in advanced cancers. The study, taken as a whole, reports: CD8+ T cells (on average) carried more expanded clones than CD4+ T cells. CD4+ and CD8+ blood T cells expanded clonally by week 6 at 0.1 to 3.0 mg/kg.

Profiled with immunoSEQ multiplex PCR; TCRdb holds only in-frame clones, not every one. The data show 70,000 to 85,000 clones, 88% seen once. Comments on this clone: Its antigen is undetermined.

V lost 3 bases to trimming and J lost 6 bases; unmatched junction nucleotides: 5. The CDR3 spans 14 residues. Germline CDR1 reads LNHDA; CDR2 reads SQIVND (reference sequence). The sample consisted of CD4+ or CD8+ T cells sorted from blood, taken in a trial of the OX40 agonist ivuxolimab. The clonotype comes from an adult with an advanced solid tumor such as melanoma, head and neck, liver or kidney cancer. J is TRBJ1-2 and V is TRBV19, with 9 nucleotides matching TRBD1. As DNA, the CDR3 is TGTGCCAGTAGTATGAACAGGGGGCAGAATGGCTACACCTTC. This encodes CASSMNRGQNGYTF.